This T cell receptor beta chain was captured by sequencing in a study of cytomegalovirus exposure and HLA in healthy donors. Findings and limits, study-wide: The dataset shows that most TCR sequences were rare, while some public TCRs occurred in many donors. Upon later analysis, TCR association rates were observed to vary by HLA locus, being highest for DRB1 and lowest for HLA-C.

The primer mix had 60 Vbeta and 13 Jbeta primers. TCRdb's table, derived via immunoSEQ multiplex PCR, lists solely in-frame clones and lacks some. Altogether approximately 100,000 clones are present, about 79% being singletons, with the ten largest covering about 5.3%. With respect to this clone: The antigen is unknown.

The V end lost 6 bases, the J end lost 7 bases, and 21 bases lay between the germline ends. The CDR3 contains 15 residues. The germline CDR1 and CDR2 sequences are MNHNS and SASEGT. The chain has TRBV6-1 and TRBJ1-1, with D perhaps matching TRBD1 (5 bases). The sequencing sample was made of PBMCs. This clonotype was sampled from a man between 60 and 75 years old in good health and CMV-seropositive. CDR3 in DNA: TGTGCCAGCAGGGCGGGGACTCAACCCCGGGGTGAAGCTTTCTTT. This encodes CASRAGTQPRGEAFF.